This TCR beta chain was documented in a study of shared clonotypes between healthy human individuals. Produced via immunoSEQ multiplex PCR; TCRdb's table is partial and in-frame only. The repertoire includes a few million clones, approximately 95% of them detected once, and around 0.13% sits in the top ten. The CDR3 length is 12 residues. Germline CDR1 reads SGHTA; CDR2 reads FQGNSA. V gave up 4 bases and J gave up 9 bases, with 11 bases separating them. Source material: naive CD4+ T cells sorted from blood. Subset here: CD45RA+ positively selected. The TCR sequence derives from a man in his late teens or twenties in good health. V is TRBV7-2 and J is TRBJ2-3, with TRBD1 as a possible D gene (5 bases). The CDR3, as DNA: TGTGCCAGCAGCTCCACAGGAGAAACGCAGTATTTT. Amino acid sequence: CASSSTGETQYF.